This T cell receptor beta chain was recovered during a study of radiotherapy plus CTLA-4 blockade in lung cancer. Study-level background: Objective responses occurred in 18% of patients; around 31% had disease control.

Focal radiation was given together with CTLA-4 blockade (ipilimumab) to patients with chemo-refractory metastatic non-small-cell lung cancer. Points from the study as a whole: In blood, TCR clones derived from the tumor expanded after radiotherapy plus ipilimumab. The authors reported that early blood T cell clone dynamics, with interferon-beta, best predicted response.

The repertoire was sequenced with immunoSEQ multiplex PCR; TCRdb's copy has only in-frame clones and lacks some. The table has about 32,000 clones, about 85% seen once; the top ten hold roughly 5%. The CDR3 spans 14 residues. Germline loops: CDR1 MDHEN, CDR2 SYDVKM. V lost 8 bases and J 0 bases, leaving 11 bases between the germline ends. Details on this clone: Its antigen remains unidentified.

This clonotype originated in a human donor with non-small cell lung cancer who had stable disease on radiotherapy plus ipilimumab. The input for sequencing was peripheral blood, taken from a patient treated with radiotherapy plus ipilimumab. This chain links TRBV28 with TRBJ1-3, with D maybe TRBD1 (6 bases). This CDR3 is CASLTGSSGNTIYF. CDR3 DNA sequence: TGTGCCAGCCTGACAGGAAGCTCTGGAAACACCATATATTTT.